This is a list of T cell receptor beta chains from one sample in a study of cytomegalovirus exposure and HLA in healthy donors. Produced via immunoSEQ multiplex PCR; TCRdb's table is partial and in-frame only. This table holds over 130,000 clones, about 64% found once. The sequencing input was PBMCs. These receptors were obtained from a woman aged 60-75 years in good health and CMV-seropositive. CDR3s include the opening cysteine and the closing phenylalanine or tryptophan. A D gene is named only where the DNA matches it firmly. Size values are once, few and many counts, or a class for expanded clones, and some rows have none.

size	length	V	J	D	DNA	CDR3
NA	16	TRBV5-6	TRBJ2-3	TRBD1	TGTGCCAGCAGCAGATACAGGGGATCGGAAACAGATACGCAGTATTTT	CASSRYRGSETDTQYF
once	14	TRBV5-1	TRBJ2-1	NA	TGCGCCAGCAGCTTGGGATTTGACTCCGGTGAGCAGTTCTTC	CASSLGFDSGEQFF
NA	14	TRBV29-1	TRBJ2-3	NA	TGCAGCGTTGAAAACAGGGAATTGCGTAATACGCAGTATTTT	CSVENRELRNTQYF
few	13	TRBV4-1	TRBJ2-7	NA	TGCGCCAGCAGCAACGACAGATACCACGAGCAGTACTTC	CASSNDRYHEQYF
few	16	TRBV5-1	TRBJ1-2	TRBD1	TGCGCCAGCCGTCCTACCATTTCCTCGGGACAGTGGGGCTACACCTTC	CASRPTISSGQWGYTF
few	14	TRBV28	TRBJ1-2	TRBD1	TGTGCCAGCAGAGGACAGGGTTGGAGTTATGGCTACACCTTC	CASRGQGWSYGYTF
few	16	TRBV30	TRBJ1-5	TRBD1	TGTGCCTGGAGTGTACAACAGGGGGCACGCAATCAGCCCCAGCATTTT	CAWSVQQGARNQPQHF
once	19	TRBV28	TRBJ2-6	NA	TGTGCCAGCAGAAGAACACAGGGTAGAGGTACCTCTGGGGCCAACGTCCTGACTTTC	CASRRTQGRGTSGANVLTF
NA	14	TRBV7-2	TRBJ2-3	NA	TGTGCCAGCAGCTTAAACCTAGGGGCAGATACGCAGTATTTT	CASSLNLGADTQYF
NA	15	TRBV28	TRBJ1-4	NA	TGTGCCAGCAGTCCAGGACAGTTCCGGGGTGAAAAACTGTTTTTT	CASSPGQFRGEKLFF
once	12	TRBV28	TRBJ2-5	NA	TGTGCCAGCACCGTTGGAGGAGAGACCCAGTACTTC	CASTVGGETQYF
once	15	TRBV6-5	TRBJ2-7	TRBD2	TGTGCCACCCGTAGTGTGAGTAGCGGGAAATACGAGCAGTACTTC	CATRSVSSGKYEQYF
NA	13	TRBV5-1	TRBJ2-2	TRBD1	TGCGCCAGCAGCCCTGACAGGGGAGGGGAGCTGTTTTTT	CASSPDRGGELFF